The TCR beta chain under discussion was sequenced for a study of blood T cell repertoires in COVID-19. Study context: Italy, Spain and the United States were the sources of the convalescent and acute COVID-19 samples. From T cells, B-cell-depleted T cells, or PBMCs came the material, which was cDNA or gDNA.

CDR3 size: 15 residues. With 6 bases removed from V and 2 bases from J, the gap between germline ends came to 17 bases. The germline gives CDR1 ENHRY, CDR2 SYGVKD. Original methodology: Scientists estimated how many nucleated cells there were by amplifying reference gene primers. The protocol was immunoSEQ multiplex PCR, while the TCRdb copy is restricted to in-frame clones and leaves out a portion. The V and J calls and clone size come from that table; D and trimming were worked out from the DNA. The sample lists 650,000 to 800,000 clones; 70% to 90% were seen once. This clone is a singleton in its sample.

The sequence derives from a young woman with acute or convalescent COVID-19. The chain employs TRBV10-3 and TRBJ2-7; possibly TRBD1 for D (6 bases). The source material was peripheral blood. The CDR3 sequence: CAISEGQGSTYEQYF. CDR3 nucleotide sequence: TGTGCCATCAGCGAAGGGCAGGGGTCCACCTACGAGCAGTACTTC.